This T cell receptor (beta chain) was identified in a study of T-cell reconstitution after alpha-beta-depleted transplantation in children. It was with unique molecular identifiers that the TCRbeta library was prepared. Each CDR3 protein is one row after TCRdb ran MiXCR on the PCR reads. The table includes about 470,000 distinct CDR3 sequences, roughly 43% detected once. General observations from the study: A year had passed since transplant, and T-cell counts and diversity by then came mostly from newly produced T cells. Elevated TCRbeta diversity at day 60 was traced, in some patients, to surviving recipient T cells and thymic progenitors. About two months after transplant, alpha-beta T cells reportedly came from several hundred expanded graft clones.

In regard to this clonotype: Its specificity is not known.

This TCR was recovered from a girl aged 2 to 9 with aplastic anemia, due to receive a stem cell transplant. Sequencing was performed on PBMCs, taken before TCRalphabeta/CD19-depleted stem cell transplant.

CDR3 DNA: TGCGCCAGCAGGGAAGGGTGGGAGCAGTACTTC. This sequence encodes CASREGWEQYF. The rearrangement links TRBV5-1 to TRBJ2-7; D ambiguous. The CDR3 has 11 amino acids. Germline CDR1 and CDR2: SGHRS and YFSETQ. The germline V and J ends were trimmed by 5 bases and 7 bases, with 10 bases remaining between them.